This T cell receptor (beta chain) was obtained from a study of cytomegalovirus exposure and HLA in healthy donors (dated by TCRdb to about 2017). Describing the broader study: According to an earlier analysis of several hundred of the donors, roughly 180 million T cells yielded 120 million or so unique TCR beta sequences and approximately 280 Gb of sequence data. Around 320 gigabases of sequencing data and approximately 85 million unique TCR sequences were included in an early release covering under 650 HLA-typed donors. The genetic ancestry cluster associated with self-reported Caucasian donors included 70% to 85% of the roughly 360 genotyped donors. The study was designed to test whether signatures of past pathogen exposure could be identified by cataloging public T cell receptors. Using immunosequencing, the study profiled T cell repertoires from 550 to 750 subjects and related those repertoires to cytomegalovirus serostatus. Along with the roughly 710-subject first cohort, a separate validation cohort of over a hundred different subjects was used. To predict cytomegalovirus infection status, the study brought together high-throughput TCR immunosequencing, statistical association of individual TCRs with disease status, and machine learning. A later analysis re-analyzed previously published TCR beta repertoires from roughly 600 donors and added high-resolution HLA genotyping to study TCR occurrence patterns. Rather than using new phenotypic data, the later analysis identified candidate immune exposures from TCR beta sequences and from how often those sequences occurred across donors. To decide whether each TCR beta V gene segment behaved as functional or pseudogenic, an earlier analysis of several hundred of the donors relied on high-throughput TCR beta sequencing. Donor age, sex, ethnicity and CMV serostatus were compiled alongside the repertoire data. Genome-wide SNP genotypes for about 65% of the 666 donors were used in a later genetic analysis, which treated that subset as a discovery cohort. Every repertoire in the discovery cohort had been generated on one and the same sequencing platform. HLA typing covered class I and class II loci at four-digit resolution. Typing coverage varied by locus: about 620-640 donors for A, B, C, DRB1 and DQB1; approximately 500 for DQA1; about 590 for DPA1; roughly 450 for DPB1. Four or five DR-DQ haplotypes were handled as single units for association and clustering, since linkage in the cohort was strong. On average, roughly 240,000 unique TCR beta nucleotide sequences were sequenced per donor among 398 genotyped donors of the cohort, with 15% to 20% of those sequences being non-productive. Paper-wide results and their limitations: The only immune exposure information available for the cohort was CMV serostatus. Assigning TCR associations to individual alleles was difficult when HLA alleles, especially DR and DQ, strongly co-occurred. According to a later genetic analysis, donors in an Asian-associated ancestry cluster had fewer N-insertions in productive TCRs than the roughly 670-donor mean. According to a later analysis, TCR association rates differed among HLA loci, with DRB1 alleles showing the most associated TCRs and HLA-C alleles showing the fewest. In both the original and validation cohorts, the classifier was reported to diagnose cytomegalovirus status with high specificity and sensitivity. A further reported finding was that TCR beta sequences accurately predicted the HLA-A and HLA-B alleles for most subjects in the first cohort. While some public TCRs were present in many individuals, most TCR sequences turned up only very rarely across donors. The presence/absence analyses assumed that sequencing depth was roughly uniform across donors, and that assumption may not be true. In the study, 164 TCR beta chains were listed as associated with cytomegalovirus. In a later analysis, about 16,000 TCR beta sequences were associated with specific HLA alleles at a false discovery rate of 0.05. The authors suggested that the approach could potentially be generalized to other disease states and immunological phenotypes. Linkage disequilibrium might explain the correlated functional status among segregating V segments, but an unknown experimental factor could not be ruled out. In vitro tests confirmed that three of the cytomegalovirus-associated TCR beta chains recognize cytomegalovirus antigens. Because the 87-base-pair reads could not distinguish some IMGT-functional V segments, including TRBV6-2 and TRBV6-3, those segments were excluded. Because HLA typing was missing for some donors at each locus, association tests included only the typed subset. A later analysis found that most CMV-associated TCR beta chains appeared HLA-restricted, with HLA associations seemingly driven largely by CMV exposure. In a later analysis, HLA-associated TCR beta chains showed more clonal expansion and lower generation probabilities than non-associated chains that were equally common. The cohort was sequenced for TCR beta chains only, and without alpha or paired-chain data the features that could be detected were limited. A later analysis reported that several top co-occurrence clusters appeared linked to parvovirus B19, influenza, CMV and Epstein-Barr virus. Because counts were too low, 15 to 20 rarely observed V segments, including chromosome 9 orphons, were left out of the earlier analysis of 587 of the donors. V-gene and J-gene trimming of TCR beta chains was associated with a missense DCLRE1C variant in a later genetic analysis, and the association was replicated in an independent cohort. In an earlier analysis of about 540 of the donors, most TCR beta V segments were observed in productive rearrangements about 90% or about 30% of the time, broadly matching IMGT annotations. The sequencing pipeline was judged likely to have produced a cluster of highly shared sequence variants as a technical artifact.

Reading from cysteine to phenylalanine, the CDR3 counts 15 amino acids. The DNA shown is the 45-base CDR3, in frame from base 1. V is shortened by 1 base, J by 0 bases, and the region joining them spans 7 bases. CDR1 and CDR2 were assigned from the germline V gene as SGHDN and FVKESK. Libraries were constructed by the immunoSEQ multiplex PCR assay. For the multiplex PCR, a mixture combining 60 forward primers for TCR Vbeta segments and 13 reverse primers for TCR Jbeta segments was used. Amplification of the CDR3 region of rearranged TCR beta genes was performed with a multiplex PCR assay on genomic DNA. Amplified TCR beta libraries were sequenced as 87-base-pair reads on the Illumina HiSeq System. The paper's data handling went like this. A later analysis counted 65 million to 90 million unique TCR beta chains across the roughly 700 repertoires, and 9.5 million to 11 million of these chains were shared by at least two donors. To remove PCR and sequencing errors, raw reads were error-corrected and collapsed into unique sequences using a nearest-neighbor algorithm that merged closely related sequences. Alignment of CDR3 sequences to IMGT reference sequences was used to assign V, D and J gene segments. For a sequence to be retained, at least a six-nucleotide match to both a V gene segment and a J gene segment was required. A rearrangement counted as productive if the CDR3 had no stop codons and remained in frame with V and J, and every other rearrangement counted as non-productive. CDR3 was defined according to IMGT convention as the region running from the second conserved V-encoded cysteine to the conserved J-encoded phenylalanine. In an earlier analysis of around 640 of the donors, sequences lacking an unambiguous match to a single V gene segment were excluded. An earlier analysis of about 590 of the donors classified V segments as functional when productive rearrangements were above 56.7% and as segregating when the standard deviation between donors was above 5%. A statistical classification framework was built for diagnosing cytomegalovirus status from the catalog of TCR beta chain sequences. V and J gene assignment, in a later analysis, came from comparing TCR nucleotide sequences with IMGT/GENE-DB human TR gene sequences. A later analysis assigned CDR3 sequences and most-parsimonious VDJ recombination scenarios with the TCRdist pipeline. In a later analysis, each TCR beta chain was defined by its CDR3 amino acid sequence together with its V-gene family, and reads lacking a unique V-gene family were excluded. To address suspected cross-contamination and a sequencing artifact, a later analysis removed under 600 highly shared, low-generation-probability nucleotide sequences. For each public chain, a later analysis derived a clonal expansion index from normalized ranks of inferred template counts within each repertoire. A later analysis computed generation probabilities with a VDJ recombination model fitted to out-of-frame rearrangements, and checked the results against IGoR. A later analysis scored TCR-TCR, TCR-HLA and TCR-CMV co-occurrence with hypergeometric tests, applying a repertoire-size bias correction to TCR pairs. In a later analysis, false discovery rates were estimated by permuting HLA or CMV assignments 20 times. A later analysis grouped co-occurring TCRs with DBSCAN, adding TCRdist sequence similarity when clustering within HLA-allele-positive subsets. Repertoires with fewer than 30,000 or more than 120,000 public chains, plus five repertoires with anomalous nucleotide sharing, were excluded from co-occurrence clustering. The table comes from immuneACCESS by way of TCRdb, which keeps in-frame sequences with V and J called. Part of the clones is missing from these tables; in studies checked, under half for an unresolved V gene and the rest for unknown reasons. The D gene and trimming were derived from the DNA, and the V and J assignments and clone size from that table. The sample profile shows roughly 96,000 clones; roughly 79% of them were found once. The ten largest clonotypes hold about 14% of the sample.

In total, roughly 670 healthy bone marrow donors made up the cohort. Cohort members were all nominally healthy when sampled, although unrecorded immune exposures were likely present. The donor tested CMV seropositive and was one of the 289 seropositive cohort members. A peripheral blood sample was collected from each donor, and TCR beta sequencing was performed on peripheral blood mononuclear cells. Genomic DNA extraction from the blood cell samples was performed with the Qiagen DNeasy Blood Extraction Kit. Comments on this clone: What this receptor recognizes is not known. No much larger clone exists at a distance of one base, and base qualities are not known.

The rearranged segments are TRBV14 and TRBJ1-3; no D gene is confidently identified. Sequencing was carried out using PBMCs. The sequence was obtained from a woman aged 70-85 years in good health and CMV-seropositive. The CDR3: CASSQVGFSGNTIYF. The DNA sequence follows: TGTGCCAGCAGCCAAGTCGGGTTCTCTGGAAACACCATATATTTT.